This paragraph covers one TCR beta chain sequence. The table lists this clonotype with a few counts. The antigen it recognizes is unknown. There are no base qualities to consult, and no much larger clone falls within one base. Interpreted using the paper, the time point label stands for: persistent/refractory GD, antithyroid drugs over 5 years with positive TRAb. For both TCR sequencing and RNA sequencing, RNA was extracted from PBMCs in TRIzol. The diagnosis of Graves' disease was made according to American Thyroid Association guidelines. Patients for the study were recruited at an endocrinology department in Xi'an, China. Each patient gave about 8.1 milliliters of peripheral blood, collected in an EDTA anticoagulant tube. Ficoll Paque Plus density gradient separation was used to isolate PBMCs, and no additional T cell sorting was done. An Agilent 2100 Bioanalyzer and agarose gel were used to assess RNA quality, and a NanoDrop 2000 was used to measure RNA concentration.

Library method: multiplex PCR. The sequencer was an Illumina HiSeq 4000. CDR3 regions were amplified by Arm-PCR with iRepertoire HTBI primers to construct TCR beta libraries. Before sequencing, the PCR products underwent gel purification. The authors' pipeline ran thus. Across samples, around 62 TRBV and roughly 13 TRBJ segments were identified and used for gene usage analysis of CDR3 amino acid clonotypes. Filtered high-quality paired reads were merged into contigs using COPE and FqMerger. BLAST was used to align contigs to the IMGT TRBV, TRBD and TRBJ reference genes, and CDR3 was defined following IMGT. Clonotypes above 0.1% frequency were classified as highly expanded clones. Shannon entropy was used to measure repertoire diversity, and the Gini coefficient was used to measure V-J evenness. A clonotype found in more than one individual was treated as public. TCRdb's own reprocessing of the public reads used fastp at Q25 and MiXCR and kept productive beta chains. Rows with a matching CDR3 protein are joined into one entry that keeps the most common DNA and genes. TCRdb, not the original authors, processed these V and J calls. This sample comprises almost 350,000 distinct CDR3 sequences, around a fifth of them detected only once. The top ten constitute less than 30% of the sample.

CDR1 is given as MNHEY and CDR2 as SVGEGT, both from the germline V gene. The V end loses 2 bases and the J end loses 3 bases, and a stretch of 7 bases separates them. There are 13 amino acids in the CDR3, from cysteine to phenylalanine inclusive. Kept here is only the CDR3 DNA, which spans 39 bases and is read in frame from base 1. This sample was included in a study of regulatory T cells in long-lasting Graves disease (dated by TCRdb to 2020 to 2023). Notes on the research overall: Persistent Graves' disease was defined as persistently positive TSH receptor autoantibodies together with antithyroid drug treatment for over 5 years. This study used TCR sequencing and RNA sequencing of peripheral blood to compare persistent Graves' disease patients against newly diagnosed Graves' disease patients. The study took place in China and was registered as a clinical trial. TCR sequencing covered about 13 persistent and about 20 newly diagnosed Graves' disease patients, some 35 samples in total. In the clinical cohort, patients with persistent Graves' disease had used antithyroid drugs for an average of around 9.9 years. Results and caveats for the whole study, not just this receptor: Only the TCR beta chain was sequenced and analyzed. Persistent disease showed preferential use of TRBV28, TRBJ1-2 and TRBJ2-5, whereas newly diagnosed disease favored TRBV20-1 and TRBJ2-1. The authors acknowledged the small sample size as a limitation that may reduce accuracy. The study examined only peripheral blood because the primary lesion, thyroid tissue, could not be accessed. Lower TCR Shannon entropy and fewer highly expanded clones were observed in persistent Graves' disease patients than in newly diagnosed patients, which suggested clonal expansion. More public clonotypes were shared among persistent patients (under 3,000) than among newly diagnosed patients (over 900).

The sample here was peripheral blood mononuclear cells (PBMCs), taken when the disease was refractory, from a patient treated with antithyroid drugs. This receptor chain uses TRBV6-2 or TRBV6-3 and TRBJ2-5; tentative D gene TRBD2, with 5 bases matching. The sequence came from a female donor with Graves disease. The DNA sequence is TGTGCCAGCAGTTACGCCGGGGAAGAGACCCAGTACTTC. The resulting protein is CASSYAGEETQYF.